These 30 T cell receptor beta chains came from one sample sequenced in a study of blood T cells in healthy people across ages. A sample-barcoded 5' primer and a J-beta primer mix were used in a second PCR of about 7 to 12 cycles. TCRdb called the 5' RACE reads again in MiXCR, with one record for every CDR3 protein. The table lists more than 1 million distinct CDR3 sequences, roughly 45% of them singletons. The sample taken for sequencing was blood. The receptors here all came from an older woman in good health.

The chain couples TRBV9 to TRBJ2-5; TRBD2 agrees at 8 bases. The V segment lost 0 bases and the J segment 2 bases; nucleotides outside the gene matches: 9. Germline CDR1 SGDLS, CDR2 YYNGEE. The CDR3 is 17 residues long. The CDR3 nucleotides read TGTGCCAGCAGCGTAGCAATTAGCGGGACTAATCAAGAGACCCAGTACTTC. The encoded protein is CASSVAISGTNQETQYF.

The chain couples TRBV6-1 to TRBJ2-3; 8 positions agree with TRBD2. Germline assignment: CDR1 MNHNS and CDR2 SASEGT. The V and J ends lost 5 bases and 1 base, in that order; junction bases with no gene match: 2. This CDR3 is built from 14 residues. The CDR3 here is CASSMREGTDTQYF. As DNA, the CDR3 is TGTGCCAGCAGTATGCGGGAGGGCACAGATACGCAGTATTTT.

J is TRBJ2-3 and V is TRBV3-1; D is ambiguous. The germline CDR1 and CDR2 sequences are LGHDT and YNNKEL (reference sequence). Between the trimmed V and J ends, which lost 4 bases and 4 bases, there was a span of 6 bases. The CDR3 covers 12 residues. The CDR3 is CASSREADTQYF. The CDR3 DNA follows: TGTGCCAGCAGCCGGGAAGCAGATACGCAGTATTTT.

This clonotype was detected only a few times. This chain joins TRBV6-5 and TRBJ1-5, with D tentatively TRBD1 (6 bases). The V end lost 9 bases, the J end lost 0 bases, and 12 bases lay between the germline ends. Germline CDR1 reads MNHEY; CDR2 reads SVGAGI. CDR3 length: 14 amino acids. The CDR3 here is CASSQGHSNQPQHF. In DNA, the CDR3 is TGTGCCAGTTCACAGGGCCATAGCAATCAGCCCCAGCATTTT.

This clonotype has more than one count but fewer than ten. The J gene is TRBJ1-5, the V gene TRBV2; 8 bases are a match to TRBD1. Germline V gene lookup returns CDR1 SNHLY and CDR2 FYNNEI. With 6 bases clipped from V and 6 bases from J, the junction kept 16 bases outside the gene matches. This CDR3 has 17 amino acids. The chain's CDR3 is CASRTGTGSPISQPQHF. Written as DNA, the CDR3 is TGTGCCAGCAGGACCGGGACAGGTTCTCCCATAAGTCAGCCCCAGCATTTT.

J is TRBJ1-2 and V is TRBV9; no definite D call. The CDR3 contains 14 residues. Germline V gene lookup returns CDR1 SGDLS and CDR2 YYNGEE. V lost 4 bases, J lost 0 bases, and 10 bases lay in between. CDR3 in DNA: TGTGCCAGCAGCATCACGGGCCCTAACTATGGCTACACCTTC. This encodes CASSITGPNYGYTF.

The chain employs TRBV5-1 and TRBJ2-3, with a possible D match to TRBD1 (6 bases). The CDR3 is made up of 16 amino acids. Per germline, CDR1 SGHRS and CDR2 YFSETQ. The V end lost 5 bases, the J end lost 0 bases, and 16 bases lay between the germline ends. The CDR3 reads CASRRTVSPSTDTQYF. CDR3 bases: TGCGCCAGCAGACGGACAGTAAGTCCTAGCACAGATACGCAGTATTTT.

The chain joins TRBV12-3 or TRBV12-4 to TRBJ2-3; the match to TRBD2 covers 7 bases. With V trimmed by 7 bases and J by 1 base, 8 bases remained unmatched. This CDR3 spans 15 amino acids. The CDR3 DNA is TGTGCCAGCATCTTGGTTACTAGCGGCACAGATACGCAGTATTTT. This translates into CASILVTSGTDTQYF.

This clonotype was found a few times. The genes are TRBV24-1 and TRBJ2-1, with 10 bases fitting TRBD2. V was pared by 4 bases and J by 7 bases, with 12 bases of the junction left unmatched. The CDR3 runs to 17 residues. The germline V gene encodes CDR1 KGHDR and CDR2 SFDVKD. CDR3 protein: CATSDTVTSGTGNEQFF. DNA for the CDR3: TGTGCCACCAGTGACACAGTTACTAGCGGGACGGGTAATGAGCAGTTCTTC.

The chain joins TRBV7-2 to TRBJ1-6, with D unresolved. The germline V gene encodes CDR1 SGHTA and CDR2 FQGNSA. The ends were cut back, 5 bases at V and 7 bases at J, with 15 bases in the middle. This CDR3 comprises 15 residues. The CDR3 here is CASSGRGVRNSPLHF. As DNA, the CDR3 is TGTGCCAGCAGCGGTCGTGGAGTGAGGAATTCACCCCTCCACTTT.

This clonotype was seen only a few times. The gene calls are TRBV20-1 and TRBJ2-1, with TRBD2 matching 8 bases. Unmatched junction bases numbered 5, after V lost 3 bases and J lost 7 bases. Germline V gene sequence: CDR1 DFQATT, CDR2 SNEGSKA (reference sequence). The CDR3 has 13 residues. CDR3 residues: CSASYSGTNEQFF. The DNA for the CDR3 is TGCAGTGCTAGTTATAGCGGGACTAATGAGCAGTTCTTC.

The genes are TRBV14 and TRBJ1-1; a weak D match, TRBD1 (5 bases). The CDR3 sequence is 14 residues long. CDR1 is SGHDN and CDR2 is FVKESK in the germline V gene. V was clipped by 0 bases and J by 7 bases, with 12 bases between them. CDR3 sequence: CASSQDLNQGEAFF. CDR3 sequence (DNA): TGTGCCAGCAGCCAAGACTTGAATCAGGGTGAAGCTTTCTTT.

The J gene is TRBJ2-2, the V gene TRBV5-1; 9 bases are a match to TRBD2. Germline loops: CDR1 SGHRS, CDR2 YFSETQ. This CDR3 has 16 residues. Trimming took 4 bases from V and 0 from J; bases not matched to a gene: 4. The DNA for the CDR3 is TGCGCCAGCAGCCGACTAGCGGAAGCGAACACCGGGGAGCTGTTTTTT. Translating it yields CASSRLAEANTGELFF.

The chain recombines TRBV7-9 with TRBJ2-1; TRBD2 aligns across 8 bases. Germline V lookup: CDR1 SEHNR, CDR2 FQNEAQ (reference sequence). Unmatched junction bases numbered 10, after V lost 2 bases and J lost 7 bases. The CDR3 runs to 16 residues. The CDR3 DNA follows: TGTGCCAGCAGCTTAATGGGCGGGAGGTCGGTAAATGAGCAGTTCTTC. It encodes CASSLMGGRSVNEQFF.

With respect to this clonotype: This may stem from a read error, because a much larger clone lies one nucleotide away. The chain employs TRBV10-2 and TRBJ2-1, with D perhaps TRBD1 (5 bases). Germline V CDR1 and CDR2: WSHSY, SAAADI. CDR3 length: 13 amino acids. V was trimmed by 6 bases and J by 13 bases, leaving 19 bases between them. CDR3 in amino acids: CASSEAGKETQFF. The DNA of the CDR3 is TGCGCCAGCAGCGAAGCAGGGAAAGAGACCCAGTTCTTC.

This chain connects TRBV2 to TRBJ2-1; no reliable D call. The CDR3 runs to 15 residues. V lost 2 bases and J 1 base, leaving 9 bases between the germline ends. Germline loops: CDR1 SNHLY, CDR2 FYNNEI. The CDR3, as DNA: TGTGCCAGCAGTGAAAATGGGGTTTCCTACAATGAGCAGTTCTTC. Its translation is CASSENGVSYNEQFF.

This clonotype was detected only a few times. The chain links TRBV4-2 to TRBJ2-5; D gene uncertain. The germline gives CDR1 LGHNA, CDR2 YNFKEQ. V lost 4 bases to trimming and J lost 3 bases, with 12 bases between them. CDR3 length: 14 amino acids. In DNA, the CDR3 is TGTGCCAGCAGCCCCGGTGCGTCAGAAGAGACCCAGTACTTC. It encodes CASSPGASEETQYF.

This clonotype has just a few counts. The rearrangement uses TRBV29-1 and TRBJ2-5, with D possibly TRBD1 on 5 matching bases. V dropped 0 bases and J dropped 12 bases, with 11 bases sitting between them. From germline, CDR1 is SQVTM and CDR2 ANQGSEA. The CDR3 runs to 11 residues. The CDR3 nucleotides are TGCAGCGTTGAAGATCGGGCAGGGAAGTACTTC. It translates to CSVEDRAGKYF.

The V and J genes are TRBV29-1 and TRBJ2-1, with 9 positions matching TRBD2. From germline, CDR1 is SQVTM and CDR2 ANQGSEA. The CDR3 is 12 residues long. The CDR3 protein is CRASGTYNEQFF. CDR3 coding DNA: TGCAGGGCTAGCGGGACCTACAATGAGCAGTTCTTC.

V is TRBV11-3 and J is TRBJ2-5, with TRBD1 matching over 9 bases. The CDR3 covers 15 residues. V trimming: 5 bases; J trimming: 4 bases; junction bases outside the gene matches: 8. Per the germline V gene, CDR1 is SGHNT and CDR2 is YENEEA. The CDR3 region is CASSANTGGRETQYF. CDR3 coding DNA: TGTGCCAGCAGCGCAAATACAGGGGGCCGAGAGACCCAGTACTTC.

V gene TRBV28 combines with J gene TRBJ2-2, with 10 positions matching TRBD2. The CDR3 is 16 amino acids. V trimming: 8 bases; J trimming: 6 bases; junction bases outside the gene matches: 12. CDR1 and CDR2 (germline): MDHEN, SYDVKM. CDR3 DNA sequence: TGTGCCAGCGATTCTACTAGCGGGAACCTGCCCGGGGAGCTGTTTTTT. Translating it yields CASDSTSGNLPGELFF.

This chain connects TRBV20-1 to TRBJ2-3, with TRBD2 matching 9 bases. The V segment lost 5 bases and the J segment 4 bases; nucleotides outside the gene matches: 7. CDR3 length equals 14 residues. Germline values: CDR1 DFQATT, CDR2 SNEGSKA (reference sequence). The CDR3 DNA follows: TGCAGTGCTGCCCAGACTAGCGGCTCAGATACGCAGTATTTT. Amino acids: CSAAQTSGSDTQYF.

The rearrangement uses TRBV20-1 and TRBJ1-6; D gene unclear. With 6 bases removed from V and 0 bases from J, the gap between germline ends came to 15 bases. The CDR3 loop spans 16 amino acids. Germline CDR1 DFQATT, CDR2 SNEGSKA (reference sequence). The CDR3 here is CSANLGASSYNSPLHF. As DNA, the CDR3 is TGCAGTGCAAATTTGGGTGCGAGCTCCTATAATTCACCCCTCCACTTT.

V and J are TRBV20-1 and TRBJ2-4; 9 bases agree with TRBD2. The CDR3 runs 15 residues. From germline, CDR1 is DFQATT and CDR2 SNEGSKA (reference sequence). V was pared by 3 bases and J by 3 bases, with 6 bases of the junction left unmatched. CDR3 coding DNA: TGCAGTGCTAGTAGGCGGGAGGGGATCAAAAACATTCAGTACTTC. Encoded protein: CSASRREGIKNIQYF.

This clonotype was detected only a few times. This chain joins TRBV20-1 and TRBJ2-5; D remains unclear. Per germline, CDR1 DFQATT and CDR2 SNEGSKA (reference sequence). There are 13 residues in the CDR3. Trimming took off 6 bases at V and 5 bases at J, with 16 bases between the two ends. The CDR3 region has the DNA TGCAGTGCGGTGATGGCGGAGTTGGAGACCCAGTACTTC. The encoded protein is CSAVMAELETQYF.

This clonotype was seen a handful of times. The genes are TRBV10-2 and TRBJ2-1, with D unclear. There are 13 residues in the CDR3. Trimming took off 6 bases at V and 8 bases at J, with 14 bases between the two ends. The germline V gene encodes CDR1 WSHSY and CDR2 SAAADI. Here the CDR3 DNA reads TGCGCCAGCAGGAACCGATACGCAGATGAGCAGTTCTTC. It translates to CASRNRYADEQFF.

This clonotype was seen a handful of times. The chain has TRBV28 and TRBJ2-3; D is perhaps TRBD2 (5 bases). Looked up from germline, CDR1 is MDHEN and CDR2 is SYDVKM. V was trimmed by 2 bases and J by 3 bases, leaving 9 bases between them. The CDR3 has 14 residues. CDR3 nucleotide sequence: TGTGCCAGCAGTTTAGAGGGTCAAACAGATACGCAGTATTTT. Amino acids: CASSLEGQTDTQYF.

This clonotype was picked up a small number of times. The V and J genes are TRBV7-2 and TRBJ2-6; D is unclear. The CDR3 covers 17 residues. Germline loops: CDR1 SGHTA, CDR2 FQGNSA. V was clipped by 0 bases and J by 4 bases, with 13 bases between them. CDR3 amino acids: CASSLAARQWGANVLTF. DNA for the CDR3: TGTGCCAGCAGCTTAGCGGCGCGGCAGTGGGGGGCCAACGTCCTGACTTTC.

The V and J genes are TRBV25-1 and TRBJ1-4; D ambiguous. Germline CDR1 MGHDK, CDR2 SYGVNS. The germline V and J ends were trimmed by 6 bases and 5 bases, with 10 bases remaining between them. The CDR3 is 13 residues long. The CDR3 DNA reads TGTGCCAGCAGGTCGAATGTAAATGAAAAACTGTTTTTT. It is translated as CASRSNVNEKLFF.

This clonotype was counted only a few times. V and J are TRBV27 and TRBJ2-7, with a tentative D call TRBD2 (6 bases). The germline V and J ends were trimmed by 7 bases and 3 bases, with 13 bases remaining between them. CDR1 is MNHEY and CDR2 is SMNVEV in the germline V gene (reference sequence). The length of the CDR3 is 13 residues. The CDR3 DNA reads as TGTGCCAGCACTCAAACCGGGGGCTACGAGCAGTACTTC. Protein sequence: CASTQTGGYEQYF.